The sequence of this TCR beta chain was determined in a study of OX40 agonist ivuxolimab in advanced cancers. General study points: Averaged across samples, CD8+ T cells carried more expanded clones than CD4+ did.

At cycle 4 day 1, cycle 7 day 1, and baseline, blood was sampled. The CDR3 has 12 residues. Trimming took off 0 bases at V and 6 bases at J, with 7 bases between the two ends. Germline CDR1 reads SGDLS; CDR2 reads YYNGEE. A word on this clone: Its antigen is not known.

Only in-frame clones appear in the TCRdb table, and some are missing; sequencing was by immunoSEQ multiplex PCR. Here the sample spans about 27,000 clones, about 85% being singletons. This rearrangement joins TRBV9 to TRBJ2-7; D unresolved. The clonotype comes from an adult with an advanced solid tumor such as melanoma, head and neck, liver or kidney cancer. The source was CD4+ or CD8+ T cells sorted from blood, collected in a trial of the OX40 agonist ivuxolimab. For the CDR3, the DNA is TGTGCCAGCAGCGTAGGGGCATCCGAGCAGTACTTC. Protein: CASSVGASEQYF.